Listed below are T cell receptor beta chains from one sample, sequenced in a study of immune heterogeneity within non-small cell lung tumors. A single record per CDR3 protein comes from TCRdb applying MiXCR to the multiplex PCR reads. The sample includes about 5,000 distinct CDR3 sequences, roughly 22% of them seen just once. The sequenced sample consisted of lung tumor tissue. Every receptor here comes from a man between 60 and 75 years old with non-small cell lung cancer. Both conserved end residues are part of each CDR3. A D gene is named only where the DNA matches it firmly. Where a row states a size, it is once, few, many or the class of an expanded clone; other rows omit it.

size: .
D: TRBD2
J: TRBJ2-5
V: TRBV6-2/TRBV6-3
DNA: TGTGCCAGCAGTTACGCGTCTTCGGGCGGGAGGGCCGAGGAGACCCAGTACTTC
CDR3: CASSYASSGGRAEETQYF

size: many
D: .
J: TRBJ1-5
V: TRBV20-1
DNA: TGCAGTGCTAGCGCCGGTCTGCAGCCCCAGCATTTT
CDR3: CSASAGLQPQHF

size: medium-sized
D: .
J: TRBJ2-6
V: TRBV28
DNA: TGTGCCAGCAGTTCCGCCTGGGGGCTAACAAGCTCTGGGGCCAACGTCCTGACTTTC
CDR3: CASSSAWGLTSSGANVLTF

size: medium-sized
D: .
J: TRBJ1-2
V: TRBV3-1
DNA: TGTGCCAGCAGCCAAGGTCCCACAGGAGGCTACACCTTC
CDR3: CASSQGPTGGYTF

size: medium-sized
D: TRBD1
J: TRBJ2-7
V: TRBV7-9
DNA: TGTGCCAGCAGCTCGGGACAGGGGGCCTACGAGCAGTACTTC
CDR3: CASSSGQGAYEQYF

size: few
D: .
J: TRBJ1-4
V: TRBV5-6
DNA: TGTGCCAGCAGCTTGTTTGAGGCCAATCTTAATGAAAAACTGTTTTTT
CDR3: CASSLFEANLNEKLFF

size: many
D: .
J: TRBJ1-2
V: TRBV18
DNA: TGTGCCAGCTCACGGACGACGACGGCTAACTATGGCTACACCTTC
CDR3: CASSRTTTANYGYTF

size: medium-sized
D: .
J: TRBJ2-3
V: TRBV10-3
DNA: TGTGCCATCGCGTCGGGTGGGAGAGTAGATACGCAGTATTTT
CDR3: CAIASGGRVDTQYF

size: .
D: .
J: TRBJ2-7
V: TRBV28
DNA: TGCCAGCAGATAAAACAGGAGAAGGGCGAATTATACGAGCAGTACTTC
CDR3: CQQIKQEKGELYEQYF

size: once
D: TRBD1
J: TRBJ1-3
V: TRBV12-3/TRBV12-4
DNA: TGTTCCAGCAGTTTAGCGCTGACAGGGGATTATCGTAACACCATATATTTT
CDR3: CSSSLALTGDYRNTIYF

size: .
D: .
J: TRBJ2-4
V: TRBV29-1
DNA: TGCAGCGCAACAACCCCCGACGGCGGGGCCAAAAACATTCAGTACTTC
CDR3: CSATTPDGGAKNIQYF

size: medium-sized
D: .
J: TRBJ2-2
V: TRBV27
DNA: TGTGCCAGCAGCCAAACTATTGTCACCGGGGAGCTGTTTTTT
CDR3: CASSQTIVTGELFF

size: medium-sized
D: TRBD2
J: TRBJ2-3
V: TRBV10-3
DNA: TGTGCCACCACAAGCGGGAGGGCCCATGAGACAGATACGCAGTATTTT
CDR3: CATTSGRAHETDTQYF

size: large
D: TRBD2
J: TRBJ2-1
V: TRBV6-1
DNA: TGTGCCAGCAGTGAAGTACCCCGGACTAGCGGGAGTACAAGTCCAACCTACAATGAGCAGTTCTTC
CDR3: CASSEVPRTSGSTSPTYNEQFF

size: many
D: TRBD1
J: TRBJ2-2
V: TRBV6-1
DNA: TGTGCCAGCAGTTATAAGGACAGGGGATGGAAGGGTACCGGGGAGCTGTTTTTT
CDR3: CASSYKDRGWKGTGELFF

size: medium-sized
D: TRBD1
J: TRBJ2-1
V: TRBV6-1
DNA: TGTGCCAGCAGTGGCCGGACAGGGGATAATGAGCAGTTCTTC
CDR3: CASSGRTGDNEQFF

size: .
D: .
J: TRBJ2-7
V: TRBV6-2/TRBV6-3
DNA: TGTGCCAGCATTGATATACACTCCTACGAGCAGTACTTC
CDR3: CASIDIHSYEQYF

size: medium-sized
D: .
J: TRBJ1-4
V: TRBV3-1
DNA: TGTGCCAGCAGCCAAGGAGGGGCTGGTGAAAAACTGTTTTTT
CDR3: CASSQGGAGEKLFF

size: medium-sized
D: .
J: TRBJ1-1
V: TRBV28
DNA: TGTGCCAGCAGTTTAGGCCAGGGGAACACTGAAGCTTTCTTT
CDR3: CASSLGQGNTEAFF

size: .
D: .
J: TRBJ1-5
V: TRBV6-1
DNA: TGTGCCAGTACCACCTGGACAGCCAGCAATCAGCCCCAGCATTTT
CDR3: CASTTWTASNQPQHF

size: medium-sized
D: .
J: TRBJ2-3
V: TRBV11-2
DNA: TGTGCCAGCAGCCTAGGCGGGTACACAGATACGCAGTATTTT
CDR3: CASSLGGYTDTQYF

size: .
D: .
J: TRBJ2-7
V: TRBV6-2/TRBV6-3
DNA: TGTGCCAGCAGTTACCCCAGGGGGGCGGGAGGAAAGCTCGAGCAGTGCTTC
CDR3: CASSYPRGAGGKLEQCF

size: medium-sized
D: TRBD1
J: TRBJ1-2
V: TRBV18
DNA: TGTGCCAGCTCACCACAGACGGGACAGGGAAACTATGGCTACACCTTC
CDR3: CASSPQTGQGNYGYTF

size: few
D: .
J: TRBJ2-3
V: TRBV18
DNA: TGTGCCAGCTCGGGGTCGACCCCCGCAACAGATACGCAGTATTTT
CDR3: CASSGSTPATDTQYF

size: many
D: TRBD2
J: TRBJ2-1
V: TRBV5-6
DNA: TGTGCCAGCAGCTTTATAGCGGGAGGGCCGGGTGAGCAGTTCTTC
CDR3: CASSFIAGGPGEQFF

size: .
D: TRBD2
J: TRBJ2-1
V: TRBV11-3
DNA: TGTGCCAGCAACTTAAATTCTAGCGGGAGAGGTGAGCAGTTCTTC
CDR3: CASNLNSSGRGEQFF

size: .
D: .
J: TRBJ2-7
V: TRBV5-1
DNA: TGCGCCAGCAGGATTAGGGGGGGCTCCTACGTGCAGTACTTC
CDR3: CASRIRGGSYVQYF

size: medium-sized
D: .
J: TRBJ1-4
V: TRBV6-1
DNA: TGTGCCAGCCGTGCGGTGGGCTCTGGCACGGAAAAACTGTTTTTT
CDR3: CASRAVGSGTEKLFF

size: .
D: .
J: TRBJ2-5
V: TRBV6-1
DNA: TGTGCCAGCAGTCCCCGGGGCCCCGAGACCCAGTACTTC
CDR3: CASSPRGPETQYF

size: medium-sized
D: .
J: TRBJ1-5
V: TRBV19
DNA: TGTGCCAGTAGTATATATCCATTAAGGGATCAGCCCCAGCATTTT
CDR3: CASSIYPLRDQPQHF

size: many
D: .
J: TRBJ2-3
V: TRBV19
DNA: TGTGCCAGTAGTATCGGCGGCACAGATACGCAGTATTTT
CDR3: CASSIGGTDTQYF

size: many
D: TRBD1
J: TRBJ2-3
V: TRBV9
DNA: TGTGCCAGCAGCGTAGCGAACAGGGGGGATACGCAGTATTTT
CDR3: CASSVANRGDTQYF

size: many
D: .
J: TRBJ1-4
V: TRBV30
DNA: TGTGCCTGGAGTGGGGGGTGGGATGAAAAACTGTTTTTT
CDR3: CAWSGGWDEKLFF

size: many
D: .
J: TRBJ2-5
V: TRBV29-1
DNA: TGCAGCGTTGTAGGGACGGTAGAGACCCAGTACTTC
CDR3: CSVVGTVETQYF

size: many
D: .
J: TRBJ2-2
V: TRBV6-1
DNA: TGTGCCAGCAGATTCACCGGGGAGCTGTTTTTT
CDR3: CASRFTGELFF

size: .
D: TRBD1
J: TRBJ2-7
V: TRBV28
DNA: TGTGCCAGTTCACAGGGGTCCCTGTCCTACGAGCAGTACTTC
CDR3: CASSQGSLSYEQYF

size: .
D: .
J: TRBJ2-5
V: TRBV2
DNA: TGTGCCAGCAGTGAAGGGGCTTCCTGCTATCGAGAGACTCAGTACTTC
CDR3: CASSEGASCYRETQYF

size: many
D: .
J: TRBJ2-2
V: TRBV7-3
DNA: TGTGCCAGCAGCTTAAATGGGGGCGCGAACACCGGGGAGCTGTTTTTT
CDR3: CASSLNGGANTGELFF

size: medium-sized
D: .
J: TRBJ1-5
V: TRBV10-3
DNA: TGTGCCATCAGTGAGTCGGCAGGGGCTTCGAGGCAGCCCCAGCATTTT
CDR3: CAISESAGASRQPQHF

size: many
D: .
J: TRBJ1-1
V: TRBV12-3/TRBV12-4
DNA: TGTGCCAGCAGTTTATTAGCTGAAGCTTTCTTT
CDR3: CASSLLAEAFF

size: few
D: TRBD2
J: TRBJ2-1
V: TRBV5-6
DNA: TGTGCCAGCAGCAGGAGGACTAGCGGGGGCGGGCAGTTCTTC
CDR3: CASSRRTSGGGQFF

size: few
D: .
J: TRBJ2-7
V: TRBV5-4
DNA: TGTGCCAGCAGCTTTGACTCACAGGGCGAGCAGTACTTC
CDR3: CASSFDSQGEQYF

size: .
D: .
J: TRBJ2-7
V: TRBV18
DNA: TGTGCCAGCTCACCACGACAGTACTACGAGCAGTCCTTC
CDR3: CASSPRQYYEQSF

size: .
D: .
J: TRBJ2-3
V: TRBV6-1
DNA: TGTGCCAGCAGTGAACGAGACCCAGATACGAAGTATTTT
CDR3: CASSERDPDTKYF

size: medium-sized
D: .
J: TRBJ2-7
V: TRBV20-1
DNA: TGCAGTGCTCCTTCCTGGACACGATCAGACTACGAGCAGTACTTC
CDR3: CSAPSWTRSDYEQYF

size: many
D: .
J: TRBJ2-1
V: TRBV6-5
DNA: TGTGCCAGCAGTTCCCCGGATAGGAGCTCCTACAATGAGCAGTTCTTC
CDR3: CASSSPDRSSYNEQFF

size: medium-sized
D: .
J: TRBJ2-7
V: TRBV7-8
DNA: TGTGCCAGCAGCTTAGCAGGTAGCTCCTACGAGCAGTACTTC
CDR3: CASSLAGSSYEQYF

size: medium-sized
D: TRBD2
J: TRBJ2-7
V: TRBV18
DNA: TGTGCCAGCTCACCAGAGGGAGCGGGAATAGTCAGCGAGCAGTACTTC
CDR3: CASSPEGAGIVSEQYF

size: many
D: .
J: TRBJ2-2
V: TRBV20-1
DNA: TGCAGTGCTAGAGACGTCACGGGGACCGGGGAGCTGTTTTTT
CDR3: CSARDVTGTGELFF

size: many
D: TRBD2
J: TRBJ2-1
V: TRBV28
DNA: TGTGCCAGCAGTACCCTCTCTCCTTGGACTAGCTCCTACAATGAGCAGTTCTTC
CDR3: CASSTLSPWTSSYNEQFF

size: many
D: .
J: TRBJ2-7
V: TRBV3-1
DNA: TGTGCCAGCAGCCAAGATCCGGGAGTCGGGGAGCAGTACTTC
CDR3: CASSQDPGVGEQYF

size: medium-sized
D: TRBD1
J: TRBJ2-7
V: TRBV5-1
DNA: TGCGCCAGCAGCTTGGCCTCACCGACAGGGGGCTTATACGAGCAGTACTTC
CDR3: CASSLASPTGGLYEQYF

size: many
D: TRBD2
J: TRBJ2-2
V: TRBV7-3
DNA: TGTGCCAGCACCTCTCAGCGGGAGGGCCCGGCCGGGGAGCTGTTTTTT
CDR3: CASTSQREGPAGELFF

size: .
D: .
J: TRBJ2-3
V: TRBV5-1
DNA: TGCGCCAGGATCCCTTGTGTTGTAGGCACATATACGCAGTATTTT
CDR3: CARIPCVVGTYTQYF

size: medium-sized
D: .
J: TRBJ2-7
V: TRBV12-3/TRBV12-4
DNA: TGTGCCAGCAGTCGCAACAAGGGACCCTACGAGCAGTACTTC
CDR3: CASSRNKGPYEQYF